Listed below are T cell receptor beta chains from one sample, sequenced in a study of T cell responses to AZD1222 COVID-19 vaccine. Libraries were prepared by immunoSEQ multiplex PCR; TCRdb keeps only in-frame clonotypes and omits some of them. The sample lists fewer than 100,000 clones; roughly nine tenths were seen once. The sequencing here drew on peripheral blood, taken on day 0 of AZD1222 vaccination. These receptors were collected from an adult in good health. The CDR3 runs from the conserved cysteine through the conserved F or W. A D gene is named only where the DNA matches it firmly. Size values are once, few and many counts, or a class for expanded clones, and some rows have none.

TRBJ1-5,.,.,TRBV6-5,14,CASSLSRGNQPQHF,TGTGCCAGCAGCCTTTCGCGGGGCAATCAGCCCCAGCATTTT
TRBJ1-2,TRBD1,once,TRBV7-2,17,CASSLLPDRVSNYGYTF,TGTGCCAGCAGCTTACTCCCGGACAGGGTTTCTAACTATGGCTACACCTTC
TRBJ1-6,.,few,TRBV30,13,CAWREQLMSPLHF,TGTGCCTGGAGAGAGCAGCTAATGTCACCCCTCCACTTT
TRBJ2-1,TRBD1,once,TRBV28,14,CASSRQGANREQFF,TGTGCCAGCAGCCGACAGGGGGCGAATAGGGAGCAGTTCTTC
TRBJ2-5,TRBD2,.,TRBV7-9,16,CASSLLNGGATKTQYF,TGTGCCAGCAGCTTATTAAACGGGGGGGCCACGAAGACCCAGTACTTC
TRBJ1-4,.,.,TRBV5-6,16,CASSLATHLTNEKLFF,TGTGCCAGCAGCTTGGCTACACATTTAACTAATGAAAAACTGTTTTTT
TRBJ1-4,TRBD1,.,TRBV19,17,CASSKHDRAQGGEKLFF,TGTGCCAGTTCAAAACATGACAGGGCACAAGGTGGTGAAAAACTGTTTTTT
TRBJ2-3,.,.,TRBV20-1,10,CSAMTDTQYF,TGCAGTGCTATGACAGATACGCAGTATTTT
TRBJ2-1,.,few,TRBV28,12,CASKHSEHEQFF,TGTGCCAGCAAACATAGTGAGCATGAGCAGTTCTTC
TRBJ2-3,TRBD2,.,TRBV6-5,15,CASSETSGGSDTQYF,TGTGCCAGCAGCGAGACTAGCGGGGGGTCAGATACGCAGTATTTT
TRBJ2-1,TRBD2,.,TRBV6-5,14,CASSEQAGGFEQFF,TGTGCCAGCAGCGAGCAAGCGGGAGGCTTTGAGCAGTTCTTC
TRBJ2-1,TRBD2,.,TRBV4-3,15,CASSLGLAGVGEQFF,TGCGCCAGCAGCCTAGGACTAGCGGGAGTAGGTGAGCAGTTCTTC
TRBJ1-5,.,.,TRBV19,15,CASTTGQGRNQPQHF,TGTGCCAGTACGACGGGGCAGGGCAGAAATCAGCCCCAGCATTTT
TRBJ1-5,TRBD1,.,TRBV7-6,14,CASSFRQGDQPQHF,TGTGCCAGCAGCTTTCGACAGGGGGATCAGCCCCAGCATTTT
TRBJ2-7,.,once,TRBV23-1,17,CASSQGRRRDPSYEQYF,TGCGCCAGCAGTCAGGGACGAAGACGTGACCCCTCCTACGAGCAGTACTTC
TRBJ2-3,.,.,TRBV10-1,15,CASSLDPISTDTQYF,TGCGCCAGCAGTCTGGATCCCATAAGCACAGATACGCAGTATTTT
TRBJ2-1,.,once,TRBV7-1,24,CASSSPGQGPLAGTRQGQYNEQFF,TGTGCCAGCAGCTCCCCGGGACAGGGACCACTAGCGGGAACACGACAGGGCCAATACAATGAGCAGTTCTTC
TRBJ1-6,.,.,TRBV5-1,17,CASSLYRDLQGGSPLHF,TGCGCCAGCAGCTTGTACCGGGACCTCCAAGGGGGATCACCCCTCCACTTT
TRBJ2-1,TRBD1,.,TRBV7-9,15,CASSKDRASYNEQFF,TGTGCCAGCAGCAAGGACAGGGCGAGTTACAATGAGCAGTTCTTC
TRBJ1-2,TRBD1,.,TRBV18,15,CASSPPGGVIYGYTF,TGTGCCAGCTCACCACCAGGGGGCGTCATCTATGGCTACACCTTC
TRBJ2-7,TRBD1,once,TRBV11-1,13,CASSWDRLYEQYF,TGTGCCAGCAGCTGGGACAGACTCTACGAGCAGTACTTC
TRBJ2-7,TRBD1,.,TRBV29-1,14,CSVEGGTGSYEQYF,TGCAGCGTTGAAGGGGGGACAGGATCCTACGAGCAGTACTTC
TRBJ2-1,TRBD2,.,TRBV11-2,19,CASSLDGLAGDHSYNEQFF,TGTGCCAGCAGCTTGGACGGACTAGCGGGGGACCACTCCTACAATGAGCAGTTCTTC
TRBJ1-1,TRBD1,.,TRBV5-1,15,CASSLGDRGGTEAFF,TGCGCCAGCAGCTTGGGGGACAGGGGAGGCACTGAAGCTTTCTTT
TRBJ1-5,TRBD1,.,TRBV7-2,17,CASSLEQGQAMGQPQHF,TGTGCCAGCAGCCTAGAGCAGGGACAGGCCATGGGACAGCCCCAGCATTTT
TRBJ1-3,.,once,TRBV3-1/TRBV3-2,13,CASSQLSGNTIYF,TGTGCCAGCAGCCAACTCTCTGGAAACACCATATATTTT
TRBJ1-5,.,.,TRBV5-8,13,CASSLREGQPQHF,TGTGCCAGCAGCTTGCGGGAGGGTCAGCCCCAGCATTTT
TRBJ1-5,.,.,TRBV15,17,CATSRVPGALGNQPQHF,TGTGCCACCAGCAGAGTTCCAGGGGCTTTGGGCAATCAGCCCCAGCATTTT
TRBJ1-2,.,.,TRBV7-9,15,CASSLEGFGSRGYTF,TGTGCCAGCAGCTTAGAGGGGTTCGGAAGTCGTGGCTACACCTTC
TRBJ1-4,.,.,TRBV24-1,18,CATKLPGAVTATNEKLFF,TGTGCCACTAAACTACCCGGGGCAGTAACTGCAACTAATGAAAAACTGTTTTTT
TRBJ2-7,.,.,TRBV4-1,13,CASSQDRGREQYF,TGCGCCAGCAGCCAAGATCGAGGGAGGGAGCAGTACTTC
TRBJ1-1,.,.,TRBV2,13,CASSEWQNTEAFF,TGTGCCAGCAGTGAATGGCAGAACACTGAAGCTTTCTTT
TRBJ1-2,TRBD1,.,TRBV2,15,CASSSAQGGDYGYTF,TGTGCCAGCAGTTCCGCTCAGGGGGGCGACTATGGCTACACCTTC
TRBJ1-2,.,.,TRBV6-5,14,CASRTGGGNYGYTF,TGTGCCAGCAGGACCGGAGGGGGAAACTATGGCTACACCTTC
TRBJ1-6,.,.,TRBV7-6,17,CASSLDISGANNSPLHF,TGTGCCAGCAGCTTAGATATTTCTGGGGCAAATAATTCACCCCTCCACTTT
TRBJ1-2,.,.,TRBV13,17,CASSITRTNWNSYGYTF,TGTGCCAGCAGCATTACCCGGACCAACTGGAACTCCTATGGCTACACCTTC
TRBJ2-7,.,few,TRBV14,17,CASSQSLDQPGPYEQYF,TGTGCCAGCAGCCAAAGCCTGGACCAACCCGGCCCTTACGAGCAGTACTTC
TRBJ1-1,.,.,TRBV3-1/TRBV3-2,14,CASSPGPGGTEAFF,TGTGCCAGCAGCCCAGGACCGGGGGGTACTGAAGCTTTCTTT
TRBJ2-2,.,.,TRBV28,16,CASSSAIQLVSGELFF,TGTGCCAGCAGTTCAGCTATACAGCTTGTGTCCGGGGAGCTGTTTTTT
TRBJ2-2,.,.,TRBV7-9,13,CASSLQDTGELFF,TGTGCCAGCAGCCTACAAGACACCGGGGAGCTGTTTTTT
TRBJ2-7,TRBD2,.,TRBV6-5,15,CASSRGLAGAYEQYF,TGTGCCAGCAGCCGGGGACTAGCGGGGGCCTACGAGCAGTACTTC
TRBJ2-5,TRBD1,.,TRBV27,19,CASSGGYRDRGRRGETQYF,TGTGCCAGCAGTGGGGGGTATCGGGACAGGGGACGCAGGGGAGAGACCCAGTACTTC
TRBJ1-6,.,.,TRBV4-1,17,CASSQVGRSPYNSPLHF,TGCGCCAGCAGCCAAGTAGGAAGGAGTCCCTATAATTCACCCCTCCACTTT
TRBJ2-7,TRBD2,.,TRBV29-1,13,CSAGLRTRNEQYF,TGCAGCGCTGGCTTGAGGACTAGGAACGAGCAGTACTTC
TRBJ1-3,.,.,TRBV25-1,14,CASSHRVEGNTIYF,TGTGCCAGCAGCCACAGGGTAGAAGGAAACACCATATATTTT
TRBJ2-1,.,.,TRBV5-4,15,CASFVGDSSYNEQFF,TGTGCCAGCTTCGTGGGCGACAGCTCCTACAATGAGCAGTTCTTC
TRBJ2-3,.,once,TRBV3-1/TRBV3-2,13,CASSQGEADTQYF,TGTGCCAGCAGCCAGGGCGAGGCAGATACGCAGTATTTT
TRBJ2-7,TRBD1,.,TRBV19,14,CASSIGTGGYEQYF,TGTGCCAGTAGTATAGGGACAGGGGGCTACGAGCAGTACTTC
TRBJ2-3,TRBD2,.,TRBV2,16,CASSGYRLAGTDTQYF,TGTGCCAGCAGTGGGTATCGGCTAGCGGGGACAGATACGCAGTATTTT
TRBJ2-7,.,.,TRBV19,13,CASSMGVSYEQYF,TGTGCCAGTAGTATGGGAGTTTCCTACGAGCAGTACTTC
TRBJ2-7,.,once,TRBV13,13,CASSRGGAREQYF,TGTGCCAGCAGCCGTGGAGGGGCGCGCGAGCAGTACTTC
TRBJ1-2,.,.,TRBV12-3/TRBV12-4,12,CATRGGSYGYTF,TGTGCCACCCGGGGGGGTTCCTATGGCTACACCTTC
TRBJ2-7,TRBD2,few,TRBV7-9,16,CASSPRMERGANEQYF,TGTGCCAGCAGCCCTCGGATGGAGCGGGGGGCAAACGAGCAGTACTTC